These 18 T cell receptor beta chains came from one sample sequenced in a study of cytomegalovirus exposure and HLA in healthy donors. The PCR made use of 60 Vbeta and 13 Jbeta primers. Sequencing used immunoSEQ multiplex PCR; TCRdb keeps in-frame clones, though not all of them. The sample includes about 98,000 clones, roughly 76% of them seen just once. Specimen: PBMCs. The receptors come from a man aged 50-60 years in good health and CMV-seronegative.

The genes are TRBV7-3 and TRBJ2-5; no clear D. Germline CDR1 reads SGHTA; CDR2 reads FQGTGA. The CDR3 consists of 13 residues. V lost 5 bases to trimming and J lost 1 base, with 8 bases between them. The CDR3 reads CASSRSVQETQYF. The CDR3 bases are TGTGCCAGCAGCCGCAGTGTCCAAGAGACCCAGTACTTC.

This chain links TRBV19 with TRBJ1-4; 10 bases agree with TRBD1. The CDR3 totals 15 residues. Unmatched junction bases numbered 7, after V lost 4 bases and J lost 8 bases. Germline loops: CDR1 LNHDA, CDR2 SQIVND (reference sequence). CDR3 residues: CASSRRTGGNEKLFF. CDR3 bases: TGTGCCAGTAGTAGGCGGACAGGGGGAAACGAAAAACTGTTTTTT.

The chain recombines TRBV28 with TRBJ2-7; D is unresolved. Germline V gene data show CDR1 as MDHEN and CDR2 as SYDVKM. V was trimmed by 1 base and J by 4 bases, leaving 14 bases between them. This CDR3 is 15 amino acids long. The CDR3: CASSLLAGVSYEQYF. In nucleotides, the CDR3 is TGTGCCAGCAGTTTATTGGCAGGCGTCTCGTACGAGCAGTACTTC.

The CDR3 bases are TGTGCCATCAGCCCTAGCGGGAGTGGGACCGGGGAGCTGTTTTTT. Translated, it gives CAISPSGSGTGELFF. J is TRBJ2-2 and V is TRBV10-3, with 10 positions matching TRBD2. Germline V gene sequence: CDR1 ENHRY, CDR2 SYGVKD. The length of the CDR3 is 15 residues. With V trimmed by 6 bases and J by 5 bases, 6 bases remained unmatched.

The CDR3 DNA follows: TGTGCCAGCAGCTTAGGGTATCGACAGGGGGGAGAGACCCAGTACTTC. It translates to CASSLGYRQGGETQYF. V and J are TRBV11-3 and TRBJ2-5; TRBD1 matches 9 bases. Germline V lookup: CDR1 SGHNT, CDR2 YENEEA. The CDR3 runs to 16 residues. Trimming took 1 base from V and 4 from J; bases not matched to a gene: 7.

This clone was seen only a few times. The J gene is TRBJ2-2, the V gene TRBV6-5, with TRBD1 identical over 8 bases. Germline loops: CDR1 MNHEY, CDR2 SVGAGI. The length of the CDR3 is 16 residues. V gave up 2 bases and J gave up 1 base; unmatched junction bases: 3. The CDR3 loop is CASSYPGTGNTGELFF. CDR3 coding DNA: TGTGCCAGCAGTTACCCCGGGACAGGGAACACCGGGGAGCTGTTTTTT.

The chain combines TRBV7-2 with TRBJ2-7, with 8 bases matching TRBD1. This CDR3 spans 15 amino acids. Germline CDR1 SGHTA, CDR2 FQGNSA. V trimming: 0 bases; J trimming: 0 bases; junction bases outside the gene matches: 1. The CDR3 here is CASSLATGGSYEQYF. DNA of the CDR3: TGTGCCAGCAGCTTAGCAACAGGGGGCTCCTACGAGCAGTACTTC.

This chain uses TRBV5-4 with TRBJ1-2; 9 bases match TRBD1. In germline, CDR1 is SGHNT, CDR2 YYREEE (reference sequence). Trimming took 0 bases from V and 6 from J; bases not matched to a gene: 3. This CDR3 is built from 14 residues. CDR3 nucleotide sequence: TGTGCCAGCAGCTTGGAAAGACAGGGGGATGGCTACACCTTC. Its translation is CASSLERQGDGYTF.

The CDR3 sequence is CASSTNSGLLYEQYF. CDR3 bases: TGTGCCAGTAGTACGAACTCAGGACTACTATACGAGCAGTACTTC. J is TRBJ2-7 and V is TRBV19, with a weak D call TRBD2 (6 bases). The CDR3 is 15 residues long. Germline CDR1 LNHDA, CDR2 SQIVND (reference sequence). The V and J ends lost 4 bases and 4 bases respectively, with 17 bases between them.

The rearrangement joins TRBV27 to TRBJ2-5, with 8 bases identical to TRBD1. The CDR3 extends over 13 amino acids. Looked up from germline, CDR1 is MNHEY and CDR2 is SMNVEV (reference sequence). V shed 5 bases and J 5 bases; nucleotides not matched to a gene: 4. The CDR3: CASSPYRGETQYF. CDR3 bases: TGTGCCAGCAGTCCATACAGGGGGGAGACCCAGTACTTC.

This clone was detected a few times. This same CDR3 is encoded by further DNA sequences in the sample. The gene calls are TRBV4-1 and TRBJ1-1; TRBD1 might be the D (5 bases). Germline V gene data show CDR1 as MGHRA and CDR2 as YSYEKL. The V and J ends lost 3 bases and 0 bases respectively, with 11 bases between them. This CDR3 contains 15 residues. The CDR3 loop reads CASSQTGELNTEAFF. The CDR3 coding sequence is TGCGCCAGCAGCCAGACGGGGGAGTTGAACACTGAAGCTTTCTTT.

J is TRBJ1-2 and V is TRBV6-5; D is possibly TRBD1 (6 bases). V shed 5 bases and J shed 8 bases, with 12 bases lying between them. The CDR3 sequence is 12 residues long. The germline V gene encodes CDR1 MNHEY and CDR2 SVGAGI. CDR3 sequence reads: CASSEAGEGYTF. The CDR3 region has the DNA TGTGCCAGCAGTGAGGCAGGGGAGGGCTACACCTTC.

The chain combines TRBV14 with TRBJ2-1, with 9 nucleotides matching TRBD1. This CDR3 contains 15 residues. CDR1 and CDR2 (germline): SGHDN, FVKESK. J gave up 6 bases and V 2 bases, and 5 bases lay outside the gene matches. The CDR3 loop reads CASSQHRTGVNEQFF. The CDR3 nucleotides are TGTGCCAGCAGCCAACACCGGACAGGGGTCAATGAGCAGTTCTTC.

The CDR3 loop reads CASREGARHTEAFF. The CDR3 DNA sequence: TGTGCCAGTAGGGAGGGGGCGCGTCACACTGAAGCTTTCTTT. V usage is TRBV19 and J usage is TRBJ1-1; 7 bases are shared with TRBD1. Germline-derived CDR1 and CDR2 are LNHDA and SQIVND (reference sequence). The CDR3 contains 14 residues. The J segment lost 3 bases and the V segment lost 6 bases, leaving 7 bases of the junction unmatched.

This clone has a handful of counts. The chain uses TRBV4-3 and TRBJ1-4, with TRBD1 identical over 7 bases. CDR1 and CDR2 from the germline V gene are LGHNA and YSLEER. The trim removed 0 bases at V and 8 bases at J, leaving 6 bases unmatched. The CDR3 covers 15 residues. CDR3 sequence (DNA): TGCGCCAGCAGCCAAGATACAGGGGTGAGAGAAAAACTGTTTTTT. It yields the protein CASSQDTGVREKLFF.

This chain uses TRBV28 with TRBJ1-2; TRBD1 matches 7 bases. Per germline, CDR1 MDHEN and CDR2 SYDVKM. The V and J ends lost 5 bases and 8 bases, in that order; junction bases with no gene match: 14. This CDR3 comprises 15 residues. CDR3 in DNA: TGTGCCAGCAGTCTACGGGACAGAAGCTTGCGGGGCTACACCTTC. This codes for CASSLRDRSLRGYTF.

V is TRBV18 and J is TRBJ2-1; a weak D match, TRBD2 (5 bases). Germline V gene lookup returns CDR1 KGHSH and CDR2 LQKENI. The CDR3 totals 15 residues. V was cut by 3 bases and J by 11 bases, with 20 bases left in between. CDR3 sequence reads: CASSPESGLRIQQFF. Written as DNA, the CDR3 is TGTGCCAGCTCACCGGAGTCGGGGTTGCGAATTCAGCAGTTCTTC.

V and J are TRBV5-4 and TRBJ1-2; D is perhaps TRBD1 (6 bases). Trimming stripped 5 bases from V and 8 bases from J, with 25 bases between. Germline V lookup: CDR1 SGHNT, CDR2 YYREEE (reference sequence). This CDR3 is 16 amino acids long. The CDR3, as DNA: TGTGCCAGCAGTCCCACGACAGGACCTTCCACCTACGGCTACACCTTC. It specifies CASSPTTGPSTYGYTF.